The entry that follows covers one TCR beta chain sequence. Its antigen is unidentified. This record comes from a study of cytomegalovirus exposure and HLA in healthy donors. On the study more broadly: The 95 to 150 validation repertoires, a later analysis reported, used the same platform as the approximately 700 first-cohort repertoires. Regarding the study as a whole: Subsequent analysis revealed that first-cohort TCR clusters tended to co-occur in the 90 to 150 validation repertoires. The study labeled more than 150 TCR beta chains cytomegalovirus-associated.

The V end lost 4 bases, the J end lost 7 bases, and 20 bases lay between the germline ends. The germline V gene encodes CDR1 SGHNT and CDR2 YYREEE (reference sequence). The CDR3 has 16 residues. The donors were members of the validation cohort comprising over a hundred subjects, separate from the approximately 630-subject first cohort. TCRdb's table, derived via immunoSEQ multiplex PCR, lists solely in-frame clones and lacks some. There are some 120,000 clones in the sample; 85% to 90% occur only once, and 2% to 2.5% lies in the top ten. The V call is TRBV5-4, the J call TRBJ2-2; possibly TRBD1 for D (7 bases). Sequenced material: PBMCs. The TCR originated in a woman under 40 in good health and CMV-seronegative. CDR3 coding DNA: TGTGCCAGCAGCCCTTGGTTGGGCAGGGGGGACGGGGAGCTGTTTTTT. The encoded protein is CASSPWLGRGDGELFF.